This T cell receptor beta chain appears in the sequencing data of a study of CD8+ T cells in alopecia areata. On the study more broadly: Treated patients swallowed 5 to 10 mg of oral tofacitinib twice daily. Patients remained on tofacitinib for 6 to 18 months and then went 6 months without it. Regarding the study as a whole: Alopecia totalis/universalis scalp especially showed more expanded CD8+ clones than normal scalp.

Samples from alopecia areata patients were lesional scalp punch biopsies and peripheral blood. The table lists this clone with a few counts. Its antigen is currently unknown. After isolation, RNA underwent reverse transcription to generate cDNA as the sequencing template. Data came from immunoSEQ multiplex PCR; TCRdb stores just in-frame clones and leaves some out. The sample lists 160,000 or so clones; just over 65% were seen once. With 3 bases removed from V and 5 bases from J, the gap between germline ends came to 20 bases. CDR3 size: 17 residues. Germline assignment: CDR1 SEHNR and CDR2 FQNEAQ (reference sequence).

The V gene is TRBV7-9, the J gene TRBJ2-1, with D hard to call. This TCR came from a human donor with alopecia areata. The material sequenced was CD8+ T cells sorted from blood, taken at week 0. The CDR3 spells CASSFILPTRRDNEQFF. The CDR3 DNA sequence: TGTGCCAGCAGCTTCATACTGCCGACAAGAAGGGACAATGAGCAGTTCTTC.